This section outlines one T cell receptor beta chain sequence together with its context. In the source study's methods: By means of reference gene primer amplification, nucleated cell counts were estimated. Libraries were prepared by immunoSEQ multiplex PCR; TCRdb keeps only in-frame clonotypes and omits some of them. Clone size and the V and J calls come from that table; the DNA yielded D and trimming. This table holds almost 200,000 clones, roughly 90% found once. The sample belongs to a study of blood T cell repertoires in COVID-19. Study background: The United States, Italy and Spain supplied acute and convalescent COVID-19 samples. PBMCs, B-cell-depleted T cells, or T cells were the source of the cDNA or gDNA that made up the material.

The sample consisted of peripheral blood. This TCR was sampled from a woman aged 70 to 79 with acute or convalescent COVID-19.

The chain's CDR3 is CASSDEQGAYEQYF. In DNA form, the CDR3 reads TGTGCCAGCAGTGATGAACAGGGGGCCTACGAGCAGTACTTC. The rearrangement joins TRBV6-1 to TRBJ2-7; 8 positions match TRBD1. The CDR3 contains 14 residues. Losses at the gene ends were 3 bases for V and 2 bases for J; bases not matched to a gene: 3. The germline V gene has CDR1 MNHNS and CDR2 SASEGT.